These 9 T cell receptor beta chains originate from one sample sequenced in a study of PD-1 blockade in classical Hodgkin lymphoma. Assay used: immunoSEQ multiplex PCR; TCRdb lists only in-frame clones, some missing. The data contain about 61,000 clones, 85% to 90% of them singletons. Relapse after autologous stem cell transplantation occurred in every patient, and brentuximab vedotin exposure varied. The sequencing used peripheral blood mononuclear cells (PBMCs), collected at baseline. All receptors derive from a human donor with classical Hodgkin lymphoma.

The chain links TRBV9 to TRBJ2-5; TRBD2 agrees at 11 bases. CDR3 size: 16 residues. Losses at the gene ends were 2 bases for V and 5 bases for J; bases not matched to a gene: 8. Germline-derived CDR1 and CDR2 are SGDLS and YYNGEE. The CDR3 region has the DNA TGTGCCAGCAGCGTCATTAGCGGGGGGGCCGTGGAGACCCAGTACTTC. Translating gives CASSVISGGAVETQYF.

This chain links TRBV28 with TRBJ1-1, with 10 bases that match TRBD1. This CDR3 region has 19 residues. Per germline, CDR1 MDHEN and CDR2 SYDVKM. Trimming cost V 3 bases and J 3 bases; bases outside gene matches: 16. As DNA, the CDR3 is TGTGCCAGCAGTTTTCTATCGACAGGGGGCGCAAGGAGTGACACTGAAGCTTTCTTT. Its translation is CASSFLSTGGARSDTEAFF. The whole variable domain, filled in from reference TRBV28 and TRBJ1-1, reads DVKVTQSSRYLVKRTGEKVFLECVQDMDHENMFWYRQDPGLGLRLIYFSYDVKMKEKGDIPEGYSVSREKKERFSLILESASTNQTSMYLCASSFLSTGGARSDTEAFFGQGTRLTVV.

The chain combines TRBV6-6 with TRBJ1-2, with D perhaps matching TRBD1 (6 bases). Trimming left V 6 bases short and J 1 base short, with 12 bases between. This CDR3 spans 14 amino acids. Germline CDR1 and CDR2: MNHNY and SVGAGI (reference sequence). CDR3 DNA: TGTGCCAGCAGCGGGGGGGCCAATAACTATGGCTACACCTTC. This sequence encodes CASSGGANNYGYTF.

The chain employs TRBV5-1 and TRBJ2-3, with D unclear. Per the germline V gene, CDR1 is SGHRS and CDR2 is YFSETQ. CDR3 size: 16 residues. V was clipped by 0 bases and J by 4 bases, with 15 bases between them. CDR3 nucleotides: TGCGCCAGCAGCTTGGCGGGTCGTTCGAGACCAGATACGCAGTATTTT. Translated: CASSLAGRSRPDTQYF.

The chain recombines TRBV2 with TRBJ1-1; no reliable D call. CDR1 SNHLY and CDR2 FYNNEI come from the germline V gene. The V gene lost 8 bases and the J gene lost 4 bases, with 11 bases spanning the gap. The CDR3 is 12 residues long. The CDR3 loop reads CASQASATEAFF. Here the CDR3 DNA reads TGTGCCAGCCAAGCAAGTGCCACTGAAGCTTTCTTT.

V usage is TRBV10-3 and J usage is TRBJ1-6; D is possibly TRBD1 (5 bases). The CDR3 loop spans 13 amino acids. Germline V gene lookup returns CDR1 ENHRY and CDR2 SYGVKD. Trimming removed 11 bases at V and 12 bases at J, with 20 bases between. CDR3 sequence (DNA): TGTGCCTTCGGCCGGGACGTCGGCGGACCCCTCCACTTT. Translation gives CAFGRDVGGPLHF.

CDR3 amino acids: CASSRRAISGTDTQYF. The CDR3 nucleotides read TGTGCCAGCAGTCGACGGGCCATTAGTGGTACAGATACGCAGTATTTT. The V gene is TRBV6-4, the J gene TRBJ2-3; D unresolved. Trimming removed 5 bases at V and 3 bases at J, with 18 bases between. Germline loops: CDR1 MRHNA, CDR2 SNTAGT. The CDR3 extends over 16 amino acids.

The J gene is TRBJ2-3, the V gene TRBV5-1; 8 bases map to TRBD2. Per the germline V gene, CDR1 is SGHRS and CDR2 is YFSETQ. V lost 7 bases, J lost 0 bases, and 7 bases stayed unmatched. This CDR3 spans 15 amino acids. The DNA of the CDR3 is TGCGCCAGCCTTGGAATAGCGGGGAGCACAGATACGCAGTATTTT. Protein sequence: CASLGIAGSTDTQYF.

This rearrangement joins TRBV5-1 to TRBJ1-2, with 8 nucleotides matching TRBD1. Germline V CDR1 and CDR2: SGHRS, YFSETQ. J was trimmed by 6 bases and V by 2 bases; bases with no gene match: 3. The CDR3 extends over 13 amino acids. Here the CDR3 DNA reads TGCGCCAGCAGCTTTACAGGGGGGGATGGCTACACCTTC. It is translated as CASSFTGGDGYTF.